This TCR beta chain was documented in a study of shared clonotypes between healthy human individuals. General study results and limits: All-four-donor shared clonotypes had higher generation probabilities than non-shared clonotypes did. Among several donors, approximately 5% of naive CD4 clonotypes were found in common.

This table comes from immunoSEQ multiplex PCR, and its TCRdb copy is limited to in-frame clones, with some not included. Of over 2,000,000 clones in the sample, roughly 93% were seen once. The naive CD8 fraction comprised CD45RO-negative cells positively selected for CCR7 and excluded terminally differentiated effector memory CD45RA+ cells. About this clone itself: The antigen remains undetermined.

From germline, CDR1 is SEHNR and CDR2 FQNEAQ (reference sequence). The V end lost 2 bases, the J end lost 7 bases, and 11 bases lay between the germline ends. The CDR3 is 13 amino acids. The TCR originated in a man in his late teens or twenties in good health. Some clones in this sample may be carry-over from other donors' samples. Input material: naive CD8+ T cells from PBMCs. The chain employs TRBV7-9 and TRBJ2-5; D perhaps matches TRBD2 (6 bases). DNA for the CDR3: TGTGCCAGCAGCTTAAGGTCGGAGGGGACCCAGTACTTC. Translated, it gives CASSLRSEGTQYF.